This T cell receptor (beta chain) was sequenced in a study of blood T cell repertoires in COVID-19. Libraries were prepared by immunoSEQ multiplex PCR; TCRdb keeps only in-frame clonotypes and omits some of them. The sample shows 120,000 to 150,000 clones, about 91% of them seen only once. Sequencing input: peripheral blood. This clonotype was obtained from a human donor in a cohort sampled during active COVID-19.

The CDR3 reads CASSVDIAGAETQYF. In DNA, the CDR3 is TGTGCCAGCAGCGTAGATATAGCGGGTGCTGAGACCCAGTACTTC. The chain joins TRBV9 to TRBJ2-5; TRBD2 aligns across 7 bases. Germline-derived CDR1 and CDR2 are SGDLS and YYNGEE. V shed 0 bases and J 5 bases; nucleotides not matched to a gene: 7. The CDR3 is made up of 15 amino acids.